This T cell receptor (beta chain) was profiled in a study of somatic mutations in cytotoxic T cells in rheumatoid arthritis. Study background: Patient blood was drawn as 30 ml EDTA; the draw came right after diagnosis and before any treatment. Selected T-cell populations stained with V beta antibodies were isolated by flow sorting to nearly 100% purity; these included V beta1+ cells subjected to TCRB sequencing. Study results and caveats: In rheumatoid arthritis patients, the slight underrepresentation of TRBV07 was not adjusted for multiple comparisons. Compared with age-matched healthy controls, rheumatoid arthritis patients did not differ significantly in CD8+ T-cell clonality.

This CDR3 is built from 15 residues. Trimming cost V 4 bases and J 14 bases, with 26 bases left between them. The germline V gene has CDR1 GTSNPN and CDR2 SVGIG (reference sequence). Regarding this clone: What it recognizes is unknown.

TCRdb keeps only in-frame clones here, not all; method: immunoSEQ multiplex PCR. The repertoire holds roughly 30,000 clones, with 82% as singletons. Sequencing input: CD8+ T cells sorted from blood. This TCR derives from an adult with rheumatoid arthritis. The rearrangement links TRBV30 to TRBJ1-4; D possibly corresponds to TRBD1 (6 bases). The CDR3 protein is CAWNQGSGQSESLFF. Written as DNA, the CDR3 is TGTGCCTGGAATCAGGGTTCAGGACAGTCAGAATCCCTGTTTTTT.